The table lists the clone carrying this T cell receptor beta chain with many counts. Its target is not known. The sample is drawn from a study of T cell repertoires in cytomegalovirus infection. Turning to the study itself: Both a matching HLA type and CMV infection were indicated by public TCR beta signatures. Study conclusions and caveats: The ex vivo response was dominated by HLA-C-restricted CMV-specific TCR beta clonotypes. Totalled public TCR beta family frequency picked out people who carried CMV plus the relevant HLA.

MiXCR was run by TCRdb on the reads, yielding one entry per CDR3 protein. Here the sample spans just under 300,000 distinct CDR3 sequences, roughly a tenth being singletons. Trimming took 1 base from V and 4 from J, leaving 14 bases between them. Per the germline V gene, CDR1 is DFQATT and CDR2 is SNEGSKA (reference sequence). CDR3 length equals 15 residues. This chain connects TRBV20-1 to TRBJ1-5; TRBD1 might be the D (6 bases). The receptor was isolated from a human donor in good health (CMV status not recorded). Some clones in this sample may be carry-over from other donors' samples. The source material was PBMCs. CDR3 region: CSARGGQAPNQPQHF. Here the CDR3 DNA reads TGCAGTGCTAGAGGGGGACAAGCCCCAAATCAGCCCCAGCATTTT.